The entry that follows covers one TCR beta chain sequence. There is no known antigen for this receptor. No base quality values were provided; no much bigger clone lies one nucleotide off. Using the deep immunoSEQ assay, TCR CDR3 regions were amplified from genomic DNA by multiplex PCR. Extracted genomic DNA from each cell subset was distributed evenly across all wells of several immunoSEQ 96-well plates, and each plate was treated as a replicate. Each replicate PCR for unsorted PBMC received about 0.3 ug genomic DNA, equal to 30,000 to 35,000 T cell genomes. Ten immunoSEQ deep assay plates were used to sequence the unsorted PBMC genomic DNA. The purified libraries were quantified using a Qubit 3.0 fluorometer, sized with a Bioanalyzer 2100, and then quantified again using the KAPA Library Quantification kit. Every immunoSEQ 96-well plate was sequenced on a dedicated single-read 150-cycle Illumina NextSeq 550 flow cell. On the authors' methods: Because the immunoSEQ output held only junctional sequences and lacked quality scores, the filtering could not match the filtering applied to full-length reads. Sequences were annotated with PyIR, a Python wrapper for IgBLAST v1.9, and V/J genes and CDR3 were assigned using IMGT germline references. Reads were filtered out if the reads had weak V/J assignments (E-value above 1e-6), no CDR3, stop codons, out-of-frame junctions, or ambiguous translated residues. A V3J clonotype was defined by an identical inferred V gene, J gene, and CDR3 amino acid sequence. Percentage overlap between repertoires was calculated by dividing the number of shared unique clonotypes by the size of the smaller repertoire. Repertoire richness was assessed with RTK rarefaction, the Chao1 estimator, and Recon v2.1 estimates of unobserved clonotypes. TCRdb holds this immuneACCESS table with in-frame rearrangements only. Some clones are missing; in checked studies, unresolved V genes explain under half, and the rest has no known cause. The V and J calls and clone size were taken over from that table, and D and trimming were inferred from the DNA. The sample table contains roughly 95,000 clones; only one count was recorded for over 40% of them. Of the sample, about 15% is held by the ten largest clones.

V loses 8 bases, J loses 4 bases, and the germline ends lie 11 bases apart. The germline V gene encodes CDR1 GTSNPN and CDR2 SVGIG (reference sequence). The CDR3 numbers 11 residues from cysteine through phenylalanine. The DNA shown is the 33-base CDR3, in frame from base 1. This sample stems from a study of shared clonotypes between healthy human individuals (TCRdb year 2020). Background on the whole study: The cohort comprised a couple of women and a few men aged 18 to 49 years. Different laboratories and diverse techniques were used to prepare libraries and sequence TCR repertoires, to increase sequencing depth and limit assay-specific biases. To estimate repertoire size and how much clonotype sharing occurs between individuals, the study deeply sequenced the blood TCR repertoires of about five healthy adults. Each donor's leukapheresis produced roughly between about 0.9 and 9.5 billion PBMCs. What the research found in general, with its limitations: Only blood was sampled, and tissue TCR repertoires likely differ from those in blood. Pairwise subsampling led to the expectation that sequencing depth would affect the degree of clonotype sharing among donors. Because the study included only a small number of donors, the genetic and exposure-history diversity represented was limited.

The donors were healthy, HIV-negative adults with no recently reported acute infections or vaccinations. Every donor was a Caucasian adult living in Nashville, Tennessee, USA. For unsorted samples, around 90 million PBMCs were counted, and genomic DNA was extracted using the QIAamp DNA Blood Mini kit. After blood collection by leukapheresis, PBMCs were isolated using Ficoll-Histopaque density gradient centrifugation and then cryopreserved in the vapor phase of liquid nitrogen. The chain was built from TRBV30 and TRBJ1-2; the D gene remains uncertain. Sequencing was done on a sample of PBMCs. The clonotype originates from a middle-aged woman in good health. Some clones in this sample may be carry-over from other donors' samples. The CDR3 sequence is CASSVGYGYTF. The nucleotide sequence reads as follows: TGTGCCAGTAGCGTCGGCTATGGCTACACCTTC.